Presented here are 20 T cell receptor beta chains from one specimen sequenced in a study of regulatory T cells in long-lasting Graves disease. The time point: newly diagnosed GD, antithyroid drugs for less than 3 months. Extracted PBMC RNA gave rise to the TCR library. To make TCR beta libraries, researchers used iRepertoire HTBI primers and Arm-PCR of CDR3 regions. TCRdb processed the multiplex PCR reads anew with MiXCR; each CDR3 protein has one entry. The repertoire has over 300,000 distinct CDR3 sequences, roughly 15% of them found once; the top ten carry 22%. The sequencing here drew on peripheral blood mononuclear cells (PBMCs), taken at new diagnosis, from a patient treated with antithyroid drugs. Receptors originate from a female donor with Graves disease.

The rearrangement links TRBV24-1 to TRBJ2-2; 7 bases agree with TRBD1. After removal of 4 bases from V and 1 base from J, the junction contained 5 bases not matched to a gene. The CDR3 runs to 16 residues. Germline lookup yields CDR1 KGHDR and CDR2 SFDVKD. CDR3 bases: TGTGCCACCAGTGAGACAGGGAGCGGGAACACCGGGGAGCTGTTTTTT. Residues: CATSETGSGNTGELFF.

This clonotype has at least ten counts. The chain uses TRBV20-1 and TRBJ2-7; D ambiguous. V was shortened by 1 base and J by 4 bases, with 11 bases between the two germline ends. In germline, CDR1 is DFQATT, CDR2 SNEGSKA (reference sequence). The CDR3 spans 13 residues. The CDR3 spells CSARAPEMYEQYF. CDR3 DNA: TGCAGTGCTAGAGCCCCGGAGATGTACGAGCAGTACTTC.

Concerning this clonotype: Given a far larger clone just one base away, this is likely a sequencing read error. The chain employs TRBV7-9 and TRBJ2-4; 8 bases fit TRBD2. Germline lookup yields CDR1 SEHNR and CDR2 FQNEAQ (reference sequence). The CDR3 consists of 15 residues. V was clipped by 3 bases and J by 13 bases; unmatched bases: 14. The CDR3 nucleotides read TGTGCCAGCAGCTTCTCGGGACTAGAGCTCTATGAGCAGTACTTC. Translated, it gives CASSFSGLELYEQYF.

The gene calls are TRBV27 and TRBJ2-7, with D unclear. Germline CDR1 MNHEY, CDR2 SMNVEV (reference sequence). The CDR3 consists of 14 residues. Trimming cost V 2 bases and J 2 bases, with 10 bases left between them. The CDR3 DNA reads as TGTGCCAGCAGTTTAGTCCAGGCCACCTACGAGCAGTACTTC. Protein sequence: CASSLVQATYEQYF.

This chain joins TRBV4-2 and TRBJ1-2; 8 positions match TRBD1. Germline lookup yields CDR1 LGHNA and CDR2 YNFKEQ. The V gene end was trimmed by 5 bases and the J gene end by 8 bases; junction bases not matched to a gene: 10. The CDR3 has 14 residues. This CDR3 reads CASSLVPGGEGYTF. DNA for the CDR3: TGTGCCAGCAGCTTGGTTCCAGGGGGCGAGGGCTACACCTTC.

Many counts were recorded for this clonotype. The CDR3 loop is CSVPTRVGNYGYTF. The DNA for the CDR3 is TGCAGCGTTCCAACTCGCGTGGGGAACTATGGCTACACCTTC. This rearrangement joins TRBV29-1 to TRBJ1-2; D is unresolved. CDR1 and CDR2 (germline): SQVTM, ANQGSEA. V lost 5 bases and J lost 2, with 15 bases in between. This CDR3 is 14 amino acids long.

This clonotype was seen many times. The genes are TRBV3-1 and TRBJ1-5; 9 nucleotides agree with TRBD1. This CDR3 spans 15 amino acids. In germline, CDR1 is LGHDT, CDR2 YNNKEL (reference sequence). The ends lost 6 bases at V and 6 bases at J; junction bases unmatched: 9. The CDR3, as DNA: TGTGCCAGCAGTCGGGGACAGGGTATAGGTCAGCCCCAGCATTTT. Translating gives CASSRGQGIGQPQHF. Full variable domain (outside the CDR3, taken from reference TRBV3-1 and TRBJ1-5): DTAVSQTPKYLVTQMGNDKSIKCEQNLGHDTMYWYKQDSKKFLKIMFSYNNKELIINETVPNRFSPKSPDKAHLNLHINSLELGDSAVYFCASSRGQGIGQPQHFGDGTRLSIL.

The sample holds many counts of this clonotype. The chain links TRBV6-5 to TRBJ1-1; D is possibly TRBD1 (5 bases). V lost 4 bases, J lost 4 bases, and 10 bases lay in between. CDR3 length: 13 residues. Germline assignment: CDR1 MNHEY and CDR2 SVGAGI. The CDR3 sequence: CASSWGFRTEAFF. The CDR3 DNA follows: TGTGCCAGCAGTTGGGGGTTCCGCACTGAAGCTTTCTTT.

This clonotype was counted at least ten times. The chain has TRBV28 and TRBJ2-2; D ambiguous. This CDR3 has 13 amino acids. Germline CDR1 and CDR2: MDHEN and SYDVKM. V dropped 4 bases and J dropped 5 bases, with 8 bases sitting between them. The CDR3 loop reads CASSSTGTGELFF. CDR3 sequence (DNA): TGTGCCAGCAGTTCGACCGGTACCGGGGAGCTGTTTTTT.

Note on this clonotype: Possible read error: a much larger clone is one base away. The gene calls are TRBV12-3 or TRBV12-4 and TRBJ1-5, with no clear D. This CDR3 spans 14 amino acids. The CDR3 is CASSFGGINPPQHF. The CDR3 bases are TGTGCCAGCAGTTTCGGCGGGATAAATCCGCCCCAGCATTTT.

This clonotype was seen a handful of times. CDR3: CASSPQIGGTGELFF. Written as DNA, the CDR3 is TGCGCCAGCAGCCCCCAAATCGGGGGGACCGGGGAGCTGTTTTTT. V and J are TRBV5-1 and TRBJ2-2; 7 nucleotides match TRBD2. V gave up 4 bases and J gave up 5 bases; unmatched junction bases: 8. This CDR3 contains 15 residues. CDR1 is SGHRS, CDR2 YFSETQ, per germline.

This clonotype was detected a few times. A read error may explain this, as a much larger clone is one base away. The V and J genes are TRBV14 and TRBJ1-2, with a weak D call TRBD1 (5 bases). CDR1 is SGHDN, CDR2 FVKESK, per germline. V gave up 1 base and J gave up 4 bases, with 7 bases separating them. CDR3 length: 13 amino acids. The DNA of the CDR3 is TGTGCCAGCAGCCAAGGGGGGAGCTATGGCTACACCTTC. This encodes CASSQGGSYGYTF.

The V gene is TRBV5-1, the J gene TRBJ1-2; no reliable D call. Trimming pared 0 bases from V and 4 bases from J, leaving 7 bases between. The CDR3 length is 13 residues. Germline lookup yields CDR1 SGHRS and CDR2 YFSETQ. The CDR3 DNA reads as TGCGCCAGCAGCTTGGAACAGTTCTATGGCTACACCTTC. As protein: CASSLEQFYGYTF.

The table lists this clonotype with many counts. V is TRBV7-9 and J is TRBJ1-6; TRBD1 matches 10 bases. CDR3 length: 14 residues. The ends lost 3 bases at V and 9 bases at J; junction bases unmatched: 2. Germline V CDR1 and CDR2: SEHNR, FQNEAQ (reference sequence). In nucleotides, the CDR3 is TGTGCCAGCAGCTTTGGGACAGGGGCTTCACCCCTCCACTTT. It translates to CASSFGTGASPLHF.

V and J are TRBV5-6 and TRBJ2-4, with 9 bases matching TRBD1. Germline V CDR1 and CDR2: SGHDT, YYEEEE. V was clipped by 2 bases and J by 0 bases; unmatched bases: 6. The CDR3 spans 17 residues. The CDR3 is CASSFEQGALAKNIQYF. CDR3 DNA: TGTGCCAGCAGCTTCGAACAGGGGGCTCTAGCCAAAAACATTCAGTACTTC.

The chain couples TRBV19 to TRBJ2-3; no clear D. Deletions cut 2 bases from V and 0 bases from J, with 9 bases between. Germline CDR1 and CDR2: LNHDA and SQIVND (reference sequence). The CDR3 consists of 15 residues. CDR3 loop: CASSIRWASTDTQYF. The CDR3 nucleotides are TGTGCCAGTAGTATAAGATGGGCTAGCACAGATACGCAGTATTTT.

CDR3 residues: CASSQRQADEAFF. CDR3 sequence (DNA): TGCGCCAGCAGCCAAAGACAGGCCGATGAAGCTTTCTTT. The chain is built from TRBV4-1 and TRBJ1-1; maybe TRBD1 (6 bases). The CDR3 covers 13 residues. Germline loops: CDR1 MGHRA, CDR2 YSYEKL. V lost 2 bases and J lost 7, with 11 bases in between.

This clonotype was found many times. V usage is TRBV5-1 and J usage is TRBJ2-3; TRBD2 aligns across 15 bases. The CDR3 spans 17 residues. After removal of 2 bases from V and 2 bases from J, the junction contained 3 bases not matched to a gene. Germline CDR1 reads SGHRS; CDR2 reads YFSETQ. Here the CDR3 reads CASSLGTSGGPTDTQYF. The CDR3 DNA reads TGCGCCAGCAGCTTAGGGACTAGCGGGGGGCCCACAGATACGCAGTATTTT.

The table lists this clonotype with a few counts. V gene TRBV29-1 combines with J gene TRBJ2-1; D assignment may be TRBD1 or TRBD2 (6 bases each). V shed 6 bases and J shed 7 bases, with 19 bases lying between them. The germline V gene encodes CDR1 SQVTM and CDR2 ANQGSEA. The CDR3 is 14 amino acids. DNA of the CDR3: TGCAGCGTCCCGGGGGCGCTCGGTTCGAATGAGCAGTTCTTC. Protein sequence: CSVPGALGSNEQFF.

This clonotype was counted many times. The chain has TRBV30 and TRBJ1-2; 9 bases fit TRBD1. Germline V gene sequence: CDR1 GTSNPN, CDR2 SVGIG (reference sequence). This CDR3 is built from 14 residues. With 3 bases clipped from V and 3 bases from J, the junction kept 5 bases outside the gene matches. CDR3 DNA: TGTGCCTGGAGCCCAGACAGGGGGTACTATGGCTACACCTTC. This codes for CAWSPDRGYYGYTF.